Given below is one T cell receptor (beta chain) in context. The data derive from a study of CD8+CD57+ T cells in acquired aplastic anemia. Trimming shortened V by 3 bases and J by 0 bases, and 12 bases separated the two germline ends. Germline-derived CDR1 and CDR2 are LNHDA and SQIVND (reference sequence). The length of the CDR3 is 16 residues. TCR beta VDJ and CDR3 profiles were obtained from a genomic DNA template. Each CDR3 protein is one row after TCRdb ran MiXCR on the reads. The sample consists of about 40,000 distinct CDR3 sequences, 60% to 70% of them appearing once. In patients chosen for sequencing, flow cytometry had shown CD8+CD57+ cell expansion. All participating patients were living with severe acquired aplastic anemia.

This clonotype originated in a human donor with aplastic anemia. The sample comprised sorted CD4+, CD8+, or CD8+CD57+ T cells (not recorded which) from PBMCs. V is TRBV19 and J is TRBJ1-5, with D unresolved. CDR3 bases: TGTGCCAGTAGTATTGGCGGCACATATAGCAATCAGCCCCAGCATTTT. This encodes CASSIGGTYSNQPQHF.